Below, one T cell receptor beta chain is given with its context. Its antigen is as yet unknown. Patients aged 18 to 65 with hyperthyroidism were newly diagnosed, with duration under 2 months. A sample of blood taken at first hyperthyroidism diagnosis preceded any ophthalmopathy symptoms. Germline V lookup: CDR1 MGHRA, CDR2 YSYEKL. V shed 0 bases and J 3 bases; nucleotides not matched to a gene: 3. This CDR3 has 15 amino acids. This sample was taken from a study of T cells in Graves' hyperthyroidism and ophthalmopathy. Points from the study as a whole: With a median lead of roughly 6.8 months before onset, the model predicted ophthalmopathy. Most thyroid clonotypes expanded above 0.001 appeared in blood too.

RNA transcripts yielded amplified TCR beta CDR3 regions. During a first-round RT-PCR of the TCR CDR3, the HTBI primer set was used. In TCRdb, the multiplex PCR reads were re-called with MiXCR into one record per CDR3 protein. The sample gives fewer than 450,000 distinct CDR3 sequences, about a sixth of which show up once; 30% to 40% is in the top ten. Input material: blood. The V and J genes are TRBV4-1 and TRBJ2-7; the match to TRBD2 covers 9 bases. This clonotype was obtained from a woman aged 30 to 39 with Graves' hyperthyroidism that later progressed to Graves' ophthalmopathy. The CDR3 DNA reads TGCGCCAGCAGCCAAGAAAAGCGGGGGGTCTACGAGCAGTACTTC. It specifies CASSQEKRGVYEQYF.